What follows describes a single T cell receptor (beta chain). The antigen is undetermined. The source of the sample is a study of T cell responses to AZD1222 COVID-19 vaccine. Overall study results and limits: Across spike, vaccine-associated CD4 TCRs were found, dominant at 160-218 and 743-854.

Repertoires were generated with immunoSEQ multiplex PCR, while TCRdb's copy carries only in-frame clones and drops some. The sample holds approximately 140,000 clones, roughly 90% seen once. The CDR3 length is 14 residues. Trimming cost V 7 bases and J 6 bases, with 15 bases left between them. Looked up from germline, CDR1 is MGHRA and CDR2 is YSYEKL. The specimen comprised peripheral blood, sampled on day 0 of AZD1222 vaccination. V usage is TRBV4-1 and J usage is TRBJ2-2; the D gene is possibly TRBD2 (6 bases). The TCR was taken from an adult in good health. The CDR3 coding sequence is TGCGCCAGCACCTCCGAAGCGGGTGCCGGGGAGCTGTTTTTT. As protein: CASTSEAGAGELFF.